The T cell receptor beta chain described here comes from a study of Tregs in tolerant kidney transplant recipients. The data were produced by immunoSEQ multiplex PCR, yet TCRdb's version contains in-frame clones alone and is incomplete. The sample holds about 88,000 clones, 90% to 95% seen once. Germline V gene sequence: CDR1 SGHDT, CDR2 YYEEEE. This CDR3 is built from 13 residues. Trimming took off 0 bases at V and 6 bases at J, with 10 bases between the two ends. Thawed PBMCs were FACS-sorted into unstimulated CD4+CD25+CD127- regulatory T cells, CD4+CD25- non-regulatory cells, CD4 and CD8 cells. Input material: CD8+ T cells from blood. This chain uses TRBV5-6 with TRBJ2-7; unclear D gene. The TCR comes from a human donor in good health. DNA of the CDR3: TGTGCCAGCAGCTTGGAACCCCTACCCGAGCAGTACTTC. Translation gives CASSLEPLPEQYF. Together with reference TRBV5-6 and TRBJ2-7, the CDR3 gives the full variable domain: DAGVTQSPTHLIKTRGQQVTLRCSPKSGHDTVSWYQQALGQGPQFIFQYYEEEERQRGNFPDRFSGHQFPNYSSELNVNALLLGDSALYLCASSLEPLPEQYFGPGTRLTVT.